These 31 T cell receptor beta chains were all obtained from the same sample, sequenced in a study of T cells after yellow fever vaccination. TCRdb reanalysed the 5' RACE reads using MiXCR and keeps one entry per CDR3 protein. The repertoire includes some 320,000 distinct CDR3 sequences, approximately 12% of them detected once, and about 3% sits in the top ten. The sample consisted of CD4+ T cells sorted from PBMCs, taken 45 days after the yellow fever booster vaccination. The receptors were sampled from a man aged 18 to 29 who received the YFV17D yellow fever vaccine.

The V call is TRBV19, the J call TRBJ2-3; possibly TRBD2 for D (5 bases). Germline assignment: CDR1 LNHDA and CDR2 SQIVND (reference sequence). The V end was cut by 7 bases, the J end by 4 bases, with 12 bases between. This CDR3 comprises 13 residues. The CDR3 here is CASTGIVPDTQYF. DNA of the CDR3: TGTGCCAGTACGGGGATTGTCCCAGATACGCAGTATTTT.

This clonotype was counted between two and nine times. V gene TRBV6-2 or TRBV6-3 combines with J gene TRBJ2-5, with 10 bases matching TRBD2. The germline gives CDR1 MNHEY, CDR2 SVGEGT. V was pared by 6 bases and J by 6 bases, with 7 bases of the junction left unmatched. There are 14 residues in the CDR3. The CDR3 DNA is TGTGCCAGCAGCCGACTAGCGGGTCGGAAGACCCAGTACTTC. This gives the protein CASSRLAGRKTQYF.

CDR3 DNA: TGCAGTGCTAGGGGGGGCGCCTATAGCAATCAGCCCCAGCATTTT. It yields the protein CSARGGAYSNQPQHF. The V and J genes are TRBV20-1 and TRBJ1-5; tentatively, D is TRBD1 (6 bases). CDR1 and CDR2 from the germline V gene are DFQATT and SNEGSKA (reference sequence). This CDR3 contains 15 residues. V was clipped by 3 bases and J by 0 bases, with 12 bases between them.

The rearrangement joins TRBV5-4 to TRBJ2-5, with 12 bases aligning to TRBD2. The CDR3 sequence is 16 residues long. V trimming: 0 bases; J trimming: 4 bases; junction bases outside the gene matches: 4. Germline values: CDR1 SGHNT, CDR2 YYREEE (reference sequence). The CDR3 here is CASSLASLAGGETQYF. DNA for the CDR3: TGTGCCAGCAGCTTGGCCTCACTAGCGGGGGGAGAGACCCAGTACTTC.

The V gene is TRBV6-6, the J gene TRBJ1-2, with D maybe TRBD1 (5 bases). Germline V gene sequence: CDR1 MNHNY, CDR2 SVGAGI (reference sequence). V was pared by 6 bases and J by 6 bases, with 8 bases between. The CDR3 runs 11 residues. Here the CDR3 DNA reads TGTGCCAGCAGCCGACAGAATGGCTACACCTTC. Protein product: CASSRQNGYTF.

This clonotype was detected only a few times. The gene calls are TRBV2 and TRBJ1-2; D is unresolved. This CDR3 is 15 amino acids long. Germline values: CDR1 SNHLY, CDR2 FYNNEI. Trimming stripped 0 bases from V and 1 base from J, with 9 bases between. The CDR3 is CASSEARQINYGYTF. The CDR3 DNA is TGTGCCAGCAGTGAAGCGCGGCAGATTAACTATGGCTACACCTTC.

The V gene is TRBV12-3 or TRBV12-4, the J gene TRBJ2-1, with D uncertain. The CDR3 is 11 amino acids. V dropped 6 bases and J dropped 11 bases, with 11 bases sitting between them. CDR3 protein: CASRKDGQQFF. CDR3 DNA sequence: TGTGCCAGCAGAAAGGACGGTCAGCAGTTCTTC.

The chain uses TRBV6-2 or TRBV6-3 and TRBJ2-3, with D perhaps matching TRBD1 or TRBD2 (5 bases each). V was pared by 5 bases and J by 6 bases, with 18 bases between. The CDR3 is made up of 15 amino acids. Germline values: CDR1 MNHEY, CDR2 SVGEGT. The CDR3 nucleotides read TGTGCCAGCAGTCCCCCCGGCCTCGAGGGGGATACGCAGTATTTT. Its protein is CASSPPGLEGDTQYF.

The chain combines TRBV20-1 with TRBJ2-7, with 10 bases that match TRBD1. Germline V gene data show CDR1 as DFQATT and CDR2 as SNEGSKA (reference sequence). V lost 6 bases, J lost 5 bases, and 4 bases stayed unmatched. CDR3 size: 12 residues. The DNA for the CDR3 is TGCAGTGCCCCGACAGGGGGCCACGAGCAGTACTTC. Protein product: CSAPTGGHEQYF.

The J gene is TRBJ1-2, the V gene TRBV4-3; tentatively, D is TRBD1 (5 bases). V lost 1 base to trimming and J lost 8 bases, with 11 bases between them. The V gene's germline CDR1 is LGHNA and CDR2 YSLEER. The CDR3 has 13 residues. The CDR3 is CASSQGGDQGYTF. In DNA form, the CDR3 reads TGCGCCAGCAGCCAAGGAGGGGATCAAGGCTACACCTTC.

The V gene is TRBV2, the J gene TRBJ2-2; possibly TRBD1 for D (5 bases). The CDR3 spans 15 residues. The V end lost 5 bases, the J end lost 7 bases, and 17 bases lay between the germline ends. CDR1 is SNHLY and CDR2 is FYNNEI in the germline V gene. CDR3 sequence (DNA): TGTGCCAGCAGTTATCAGGGTAGTAAGAACGGGGAGCTGTTTTTT. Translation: CASSYQGSKNGELFF. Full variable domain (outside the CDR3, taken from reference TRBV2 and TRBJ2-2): EPEVTQTPSHQVTQMGQEVILRCVPISNHLYFYWYRQILGQKVEFLVSFYNNEISEKSEIFDDQFSVERPDGSNFTLKIRSTKLEDSAMYFCASSYQGSKNGELFFGEGSRLTVL.

In DNA form, the CDR3 reads TGTGCCAGCAGCCCTGTCAACAATCAGCCCCAGCATTTT. It is translated as CASSPVNNQPQHF. The chain uses TRBV7-4 and TRBJ1-5; no reliable D call. Trimming removed 5 bases at V and 3 bases at J, with 8 bases between. CDR1 and CDR2 (germline): SGHVT, SQSDAQ. CDR3 length equals 13 residues. Complete variable domain (other parts from reference TRBV7-4 and TRBJ1-5): GAGVSQSPRYKVAKRGRDVALRCDSISGHVTLYWYRQTLGQGSEVLTYSQSDAQRDKSGRPSGRFSAERPERSVSTLKIQRTEQGDSAVYLCASSPVNNQPQHFGDGTRLSIL.

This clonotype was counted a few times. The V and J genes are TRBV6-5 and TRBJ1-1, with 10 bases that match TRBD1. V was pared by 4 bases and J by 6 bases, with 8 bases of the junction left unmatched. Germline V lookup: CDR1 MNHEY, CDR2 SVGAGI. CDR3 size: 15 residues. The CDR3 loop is CASSSSGTGEAEAFF. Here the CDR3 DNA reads TGTGCCAGCAGTTCGTCCGGGACAGGGGAAGCTGAAGCTTTCTTT.

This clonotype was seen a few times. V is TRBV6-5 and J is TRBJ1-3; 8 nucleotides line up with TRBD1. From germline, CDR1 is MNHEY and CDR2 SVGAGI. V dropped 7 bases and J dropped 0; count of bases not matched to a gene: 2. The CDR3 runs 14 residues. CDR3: CASTDRGSGNTIYF. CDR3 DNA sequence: TGTGCCAGCACCGACAGGGGCTCTGGAAACACCATATATTTT.

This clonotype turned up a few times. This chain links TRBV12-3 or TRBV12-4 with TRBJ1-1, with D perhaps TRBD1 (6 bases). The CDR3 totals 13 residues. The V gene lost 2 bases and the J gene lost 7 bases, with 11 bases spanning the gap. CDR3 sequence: CASSLWGQGEAFF. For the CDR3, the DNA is TGTGCCAGCAGTTTATGGGGGCAGGGTGAAGCTTTCTTT.

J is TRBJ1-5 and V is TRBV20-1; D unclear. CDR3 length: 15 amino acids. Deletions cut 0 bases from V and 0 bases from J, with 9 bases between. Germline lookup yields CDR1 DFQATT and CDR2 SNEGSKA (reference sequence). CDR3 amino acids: CSARDRVFSNQPQHF. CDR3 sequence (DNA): TGCAGTGCTAGAGACCGCGTCTTTAGCAATCAGCCCCAGCATTTT.

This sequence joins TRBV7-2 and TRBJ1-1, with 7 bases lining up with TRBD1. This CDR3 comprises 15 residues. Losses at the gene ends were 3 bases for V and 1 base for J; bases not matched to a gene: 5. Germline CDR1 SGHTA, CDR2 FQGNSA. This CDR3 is CASSLGAGGNTEAFF. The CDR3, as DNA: TGTGCCAGCAGCTTGGGAGCAGGGGGGAACACTGAAGCTTTCTTT.

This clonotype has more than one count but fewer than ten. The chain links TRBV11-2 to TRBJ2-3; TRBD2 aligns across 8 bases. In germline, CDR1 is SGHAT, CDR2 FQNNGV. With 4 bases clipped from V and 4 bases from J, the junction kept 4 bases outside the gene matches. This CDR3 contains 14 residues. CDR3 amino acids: CASSSSGGSDTQYF. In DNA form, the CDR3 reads TGTGCCAGCAGCTCCTCGGGGGGGTCAGATACGCAGTATTTT.

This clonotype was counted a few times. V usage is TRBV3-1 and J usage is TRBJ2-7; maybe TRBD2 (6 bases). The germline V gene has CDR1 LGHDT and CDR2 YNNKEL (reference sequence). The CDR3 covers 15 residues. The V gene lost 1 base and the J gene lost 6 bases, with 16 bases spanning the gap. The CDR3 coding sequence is TGTGCCAGCAGCCAAGGCTCCCCGGGACTCGGCGAGCAGTACTTC. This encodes CASSQGSPGLGEQYF.

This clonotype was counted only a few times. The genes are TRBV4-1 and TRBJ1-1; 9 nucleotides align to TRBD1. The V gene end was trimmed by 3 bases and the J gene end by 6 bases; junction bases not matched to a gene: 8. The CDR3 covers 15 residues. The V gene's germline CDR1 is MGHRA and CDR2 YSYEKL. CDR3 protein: CASSHTGGALPEAFF. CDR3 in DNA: TGCGCCAGCAGCCACACAGGGGGCGCTTTGCCTGAAGCTTTCTTT.

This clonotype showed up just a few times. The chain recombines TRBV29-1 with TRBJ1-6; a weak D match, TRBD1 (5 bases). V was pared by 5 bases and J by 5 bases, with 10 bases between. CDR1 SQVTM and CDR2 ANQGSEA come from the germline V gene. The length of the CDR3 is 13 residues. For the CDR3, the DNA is TGCAGCGTTACCCGGGGCCATAATTCACCCCTCCACTTT. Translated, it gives CSVTRGHNSPLHF.

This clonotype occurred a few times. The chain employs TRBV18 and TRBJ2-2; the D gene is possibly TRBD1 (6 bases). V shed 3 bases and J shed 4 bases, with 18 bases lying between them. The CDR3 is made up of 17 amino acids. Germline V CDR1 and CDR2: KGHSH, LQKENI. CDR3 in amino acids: CASSPETVKGGTGELFF. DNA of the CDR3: TGTGCCAGCTCACCCGAGACGGTCAAAGGGGGCACCGGGGAGCTGTTTTTT. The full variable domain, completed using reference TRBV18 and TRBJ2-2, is NAGVMQNPRHLVRRRGQEARLRCSPMKGHSHVYWYRQLPEEGLKFMVYLQKENIIDESGMPKERFSAEFPKEGPSILRIQQVVRGDSAAYFCASSPETVKGGTGELFFGEGSRLTVL.

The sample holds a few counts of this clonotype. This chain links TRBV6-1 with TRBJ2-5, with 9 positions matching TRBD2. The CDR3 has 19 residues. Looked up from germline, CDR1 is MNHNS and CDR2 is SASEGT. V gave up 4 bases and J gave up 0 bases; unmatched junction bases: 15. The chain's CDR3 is CASSGTWTRTSEDQETQYF. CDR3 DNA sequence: TGTGCCAGCAGTGGAACATGGACCCGGACTAGCGAGGACCAAGAGACCCAGTACTTC.

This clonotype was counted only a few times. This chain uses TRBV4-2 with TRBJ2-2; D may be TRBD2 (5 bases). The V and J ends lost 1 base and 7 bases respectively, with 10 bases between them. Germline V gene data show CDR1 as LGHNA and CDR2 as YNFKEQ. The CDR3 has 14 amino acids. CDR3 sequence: CASSQGDYIGELFF. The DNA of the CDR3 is TGTGCCAGCAGCCAAGGCGACTATATCGGGGAGCTGTTTTTT.

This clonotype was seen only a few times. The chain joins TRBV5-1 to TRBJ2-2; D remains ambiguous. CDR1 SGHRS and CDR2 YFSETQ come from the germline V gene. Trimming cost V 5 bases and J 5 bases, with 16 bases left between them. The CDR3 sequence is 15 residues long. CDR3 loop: CASSPILGGTGELFF. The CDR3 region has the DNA TGCGCCAGCAGTCCCATTCTCGGCGGTACCGGGGAGCTGTTTTTT.

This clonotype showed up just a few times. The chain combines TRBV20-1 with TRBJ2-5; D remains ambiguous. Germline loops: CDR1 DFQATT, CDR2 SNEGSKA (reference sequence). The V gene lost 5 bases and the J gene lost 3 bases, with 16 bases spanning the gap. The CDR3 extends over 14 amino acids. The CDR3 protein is CSASGRRSEETQYF. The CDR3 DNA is TGCAGTGCTTCCGGTCGAAGGTCGGAAGAGACCCAGTACTTC.

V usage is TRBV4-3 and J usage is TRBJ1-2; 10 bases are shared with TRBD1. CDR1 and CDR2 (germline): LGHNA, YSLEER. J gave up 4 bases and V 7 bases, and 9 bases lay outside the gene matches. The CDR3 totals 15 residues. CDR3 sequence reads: CASNPRQGAGYGYTF. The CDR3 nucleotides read TGCGCCAGCAACCCTAGACAGGGGGCCGGCTATGGCTACACCTTC.

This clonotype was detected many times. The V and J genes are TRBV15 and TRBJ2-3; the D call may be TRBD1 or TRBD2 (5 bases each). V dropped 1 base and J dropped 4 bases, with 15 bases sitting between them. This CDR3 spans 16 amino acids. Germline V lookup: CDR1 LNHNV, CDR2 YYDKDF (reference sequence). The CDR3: CATSRGGEGSPDTQYF. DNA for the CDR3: TGTGCCACCAGCAGAGGAGGAGAGGGGTCACCAGATACGCAGTATTTT.

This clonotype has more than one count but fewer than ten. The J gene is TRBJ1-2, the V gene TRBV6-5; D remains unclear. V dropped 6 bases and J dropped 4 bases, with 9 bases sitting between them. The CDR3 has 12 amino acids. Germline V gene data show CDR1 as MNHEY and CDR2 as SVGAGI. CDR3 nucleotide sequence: TGTGCCAGCAGGGTAGTTCCCTATGGCTACACCTTC. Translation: CASRVVPYGYTF.

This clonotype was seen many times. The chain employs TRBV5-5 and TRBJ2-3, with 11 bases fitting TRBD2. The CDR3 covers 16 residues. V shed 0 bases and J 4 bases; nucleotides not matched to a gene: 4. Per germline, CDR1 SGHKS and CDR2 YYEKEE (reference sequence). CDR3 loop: CASSLGSGGVADTQYF. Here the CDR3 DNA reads TGTGCCAGCAGCTTGGGTAGCGGGGGGGTGGCAGATACGCAGTATTTT. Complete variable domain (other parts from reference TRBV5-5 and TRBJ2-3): DAGVTQSPTHLIKTRGQQVTLRCSPISGHKSVSWYQQVLGQGPQFIFQYYEKEERGRGNFPDRFSARQFPNYSSELNVNALLLGDSALYLCASSLGSGGVADTQYFGPGTRLTVL.

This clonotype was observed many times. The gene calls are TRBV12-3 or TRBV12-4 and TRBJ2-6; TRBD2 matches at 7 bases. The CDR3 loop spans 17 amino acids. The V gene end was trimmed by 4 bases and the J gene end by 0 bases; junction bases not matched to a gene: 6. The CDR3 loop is CASSSLLATSGANVLTF. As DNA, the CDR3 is TGTGCCAGCAGTTCTCTACTAGCGACCTCTGGGGCCAACGTCCTGACTTTC.